The 20 T cell receptor beta chains below come from one sample, sequenced in a study of T cell responses to AZD1222 COVID-19 vaccine. Sequencing used immunoSEQ multiplex PCR; TCRdb keeps in-frame clones, though not all of them. The top ten clones hold over 7.5% of a sample with 140,000 to 150,000 clones, more than 85% of them seen once. Sequencing used peripheral blood, obtained on day 0 of AZD1222 vaccination. Receptors were obtained from an adult in good health.

The V call is TRBV4-3, the J call TRBJ1-5; D not resolved. CDR3 length: 13 residues. Germline assignment: CDR1 LGHNA and CDR2 YSLEER. The germline V and J ends were trimmed by 0 bases and 3 bases, with 3 bases remaining between them. The CDR3 protein is CASSQEDNQPQHF. In nucleotides, the CDR3 is TGCGCCAGCAGCCAAGAGGACAATCAGCCCCAGCATTTT.

The chain joins TRBV7-6 to TRBJ1-1, with D perhaps TRBD1 (6 bases). Looked up from germline, CDR1 is SGHVS and CDR2 is FNYEAQ. This CDR3 spans 15 amino acids. V lost 4 bases, J lost 3 bases, and 15 bases lay in between. The CDR3 spells CASSWLEGGDTEAFF. The CDR3 bases are TGTGCCAGCAGCTGGTTGGAGGGGGGAGACACTGAAGCTTTCTTT.

The chain couples TRBV7-9 to TRBJ1-2; 8 nucleotides match TRBD1. Germline V gene sequence: CDR1 SEHNR, CDR2 FQNEAQ (reference sequence). CDR3 length equals 13 residues. With 3 bases clipped from V and 3 bases from J, the junction kept 0 bases outside the gene matches. CDR3: CASSLTGDYGYTF. CDR3 DNA sequence: TGTGCCAGCAGCTTGACAGGGGACTATGGCTACACCTTC.

V is TRBV18 and J is TRBJ1-1; 8 bases are a match to TRBD1. Germline CDR1 reads KGHSH; CDR2 reads LQKENI. This CDR3 spans 15 amino acids. J was trimmed by 5 bases and V by 3 bases; bases with no gene match: 8. The CDR3 sequence: CASSPRTGLDTEAFF. The CDR3 DNA follows: TGTGCCAGCTCACCTAGGACAGGGTTGGATACTGAAGCTTTCTTT.

The chain couples TRBV3-1 (or the pseudogene TRBV3-2) to TRBJ1-3; D is undetermined. V was trimmed by 4 bases and J by 2 bases, leaving 9 bases between them. This CDR3 is built from 14 residues. Germline loops: CDR1 LGHDT, CDR2 YNNKEL (reference sequence). In nucleotides, the CDR3 is TGTGCCAGCAGCCTTTTGGGTGCTGGAAACACCATATATTTT. Protein sequence: CASSLLGAGNTIYF.

The chain recombines TRBV10-3 with TRBJ1-4; TRBD1 agrees at 8 bases. Trimming at V came to 4 bases and at J to 5 bases, leaving 6 bases not matched to a gene. The CDR3 extends over 15 amino acids. Germline CDR1 is ENHRY and CDR2 is SYGVKD. In DNA form, the CDR3 reads TGTGCCATCAGTGCCGGGACAGGAAGGAATGAAAAACTGTTTTTT. This encodes CAISAGTGRNEKLFF.

This clone was counted only a few times. The CDR3 spells CSPTGGVICCGYTF. CDR3 DNA sequence: TGCAGCCCGACAGGGGGGGTAATATGTTGTGGCTACACCTTC. The rearrangement links TRBV29-1 to TRBJ1-2; 9 nucleotides match TRBD1. CDR1 SQVTM and CDR2 ANQGSEA come from the germline V gene. V shed 8 bases and J 7 bases; nucleotides not matched to a gene: 14. The CDR3 totals 14 residues. The whole variable domain, filled in from reference TRBV29-1 and TRBJ1-2, reads SAVISQKPSRDICQRGTSLTIQCQVDSQVTMMFWYRQQPGQSLTLIATANQGSEATYESGFVIDKFPISRPNLTFSTLTVSNMSPEDSSIYLCSPTGGVICCGYTFGSGTRLTVV.

The genes are TRBV18 and TRBJ2-3; the D is unclear. V was clipped by 3 bases and J by 1 base, with 17 bases between them. This CDR3 is built from 17 residues. CDR1 is KGHSH, CDR2 LQKENI, per germline. In DNA, the CDR3 is TGTGCCAGCTCACCCCCAAATCCCGGCAGTCGCACAGATACGCAGTATTTT. Protein sequence: CASSPPNPGSRTDTQYF.

The genes are TRBV12-3 or TRBV12-4 and TRBJ2-3, with TRBD1 identical over 7 bases. There are 11 residues in the CDR3. J lost 6 bases, V lost 9 bases, and 3 bases had no gene match. In DNA, the CDR3 is TGTGCCAGTAGGGGGCCGGATACGCAGTATTTT. Protein: CASRGPDTQYF.

The count of this clone is one. Here the CDR3 reads CASSQATGNTIYF. The CDR3 DNA is TGTGCCAGCAGCCAAGCGACAGGAAACACCATATATTTT. V is TRBV3-1 (or the pseudogene TRBV3-2) and J is TRBJ1-3; D remains unclear. CDR3 size: 13 residues. V was trimmed by 1 base and J by 4 bases, leaving 5 bases between them. Germline CDR1 reads LGHDT; CDR2 reads YNNKEL (reference sequence).

This clone was seen a single time. The J gene is TRBJ1-4, the V gene TRBV7-8; D is uncertain. CDR3 size: 13 residues. Germline lookup yields CDR1 SGHVS and CDR2 FQNEAQ. The germline V and J ends were trimmed by 0 bases and 7 bases, with 6 bases remaining between them. CDR3 sequence reads: CASSLAPLEKLFF. CDR3 DNA sequence: TGTGCCAGCAGCTTAGCCCCACTTGAAAAACTGTTTTTT.

The J gene is TRBJ1-2, the V gene TRBV9; 9 bases are a match to TRBD1. Germline V gives CDR1 SGDLS, CDR2 YYNGEE. Germline trimming cut 4 bases from V and 8 bases from J; bases unmatched to any gene: 6. The length of the CDR3 is 13 residues. The CDR3 nucleotides are TGTGCCAGCAGCAAACAGGGGGCGCCGGGCTACACCTTC. This sequence encodes CASSKQGAPGYTF.

The chain joins TRBV6-5 to TRBJ1-6; D is ambiguous. V lost 6 bases, J lost 8 bases, and 8 bases lay in between. The CDR3 length is 12 residues. Germline values: CDR1 MNHEY, CDR2 SVGAGI. The DNA for the CDR3 is TGTGCCAGCAGCGGGCTAGATTCACCCCTCCACTTT. It is translated as CASSGLDSPLHF.

J is TRBJ1-4 and V is TRBV7-9; no clear D. The germline V gene encodes CDR1 SEHNR and CDR2 FQNEAQ (reference sequence). This CDR3 contains 17 residues. Trimming cost V 5 bases and J 5 bases, with 21 bases left between them. This chain's CDR3 is CASSLLGRGVWNEKLFF. CDR3 DNA sequence: TGTGCCAGCAGCCTCTTGGGTCGCGGCGTTTGGAATGAAAAACTGTTTTTT.

DNA of the CDR3: TGTGCCAGCAGCTCAGGCGCCTTCTCCCCCAGTCAGCCCCAGCATTTT. Residues: CASSSGAFSPSQPQHF. This rearrangement joins TRBV5-6 to TRBJ1-5; D is ambiguous. The germline gives CDR1 SGHDT, CDR2 YYEEEE. CDR3 size: 16 residues. Trimming cost V 3 bases and J 6 bases, with 19 bases left between them.

The chain links TRBV14 to TRBJ1-1, with D possibly matching TRBD1 (5 bases). The CDR3 sequence is 14 residues long. Germline assignment: CDR1 SGHDN and CDR2 FVKESK. V gave up 4 bases and J gave up 5 bases, with 14 bases separating them. The CDR3 protein is CASSRVGGWTEAFF. The CDR3, as DNA: TGTGCCAGCAGCCGGGTGGGGGGTTGGACTGAAGCTTTCTTT.

This chain connects TRBV10-3 to TRBJ2-2; TRBD1 might be the D (6 bases). V lost 5 bases to trimming and J lost 5 bases, with 12 bases between them. The CDR3 is 14 amino acids. Germline V gene sequence: CDR1 ENHRY, CDR2 SYGVKD. The CDR3 loop reads CAISKQGGTGELFF. DNA of the CDR3: TGTGCCATCAGTAAACAGGGCGGGACCGGGGAGCTGTTTTTT.

This clone was found a few times. The chain combines TRBV7-6 with TRBJ1-4, with D tentatively TRBD1 (6 bases). The ends were cut back, 5 bases at V and 8 bases at J, with 12 bases in the middle. Germline CDR1 is SGHVS and CDR2 is FNYEAQ. The CDR3 totals 13 residues. The CDR3, as DNA: TGTGCCAGCAGCCAGGGACATAAAGAAAAACTGTTTTTT. It specifies CASSQGHKEKLFF. Based on the CDR3 plus reference TRBV7-6 and TRBJ1-4, the full variable domain is GAGVSQSPRYKVTKRGQDVALRCDPISGHVSLYWYRQALGQGPEFLTYFNYEAQQDKSGLPNDRFSAERPEGSISTLTIQRTEQRDSAMYRCASSQGHKEKLFFGSGTQLSVL.

J is TRBJ2-7 and V is TRBV5-6; D is possibly TRBD2 (5 bases). The CDR3 loop spans 15 amino acids. Trimming removed 0 bases from V and 5 bases from J, with 15 bases in between. Per the germline V gene, CDR1 is SGHDT and CDR2 is YYEEEE. The CDR3 DNA follows: TGTGCCAGCAGCTTGGGCCCTGACTATCAGGACGAGCAGTACTTC. This codes for CASSLGPDYQDEQYF.

The V and J genes are TRBV19 and TRBJ1-5; D may be TRBD1 (6 bases). The length of the CDR3 is 15 residues. Germline V gene lookup returns CDR1 LNHDA and CDR2 SQIVND (reference sequence). Trimming took 2 bases from V and 7 from J, leaving 15 bases between them. CDR3 protein: CASSILGGAGQPQHF. The CDR3 DNA is TGTGCCAGTAGTATACTGGGGGGCGCAGGCCAGCCCCAGCATTTT. Full variable domain (outside the CDR3, taken from reference TRBV19 and TRBJ1-5): DGGITQSPKYLFRKEGQNVTLSCEQNLNHDAMYWYRQDPGQGLRLIYYSQIVNDFQKGDIAEGYSVSREKKESFPLTVTSAQKNPTAFYLCASSILGGAGQPQHFGDGTRLSIL.